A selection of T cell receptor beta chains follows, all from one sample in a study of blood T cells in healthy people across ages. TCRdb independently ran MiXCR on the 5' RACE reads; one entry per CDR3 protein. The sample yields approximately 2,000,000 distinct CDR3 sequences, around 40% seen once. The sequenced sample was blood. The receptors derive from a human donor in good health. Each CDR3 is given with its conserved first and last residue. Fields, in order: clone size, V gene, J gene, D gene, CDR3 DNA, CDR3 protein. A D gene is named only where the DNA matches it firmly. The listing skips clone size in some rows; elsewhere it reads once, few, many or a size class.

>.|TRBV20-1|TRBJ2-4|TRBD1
TGCAGTGCTAGGACCGGGACAGAAGAAGGCATTCAGTACTTC
CSARTGTEEGIQYF
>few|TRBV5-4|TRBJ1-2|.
TGTGCCAGCAGCTCCCCGGGACCGCCGTCGCCAAACTATGGCTACACCTTC
CASSSPGPPSPNYGYTF
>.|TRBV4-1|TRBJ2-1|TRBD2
TGCGCCAGCAGCTCGGTGGCGGGGGGGGCGTACAATGAGCAGTTCTTC
CASSSVAGGAYNEQFF
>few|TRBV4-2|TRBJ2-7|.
TGTGCCAGCAGCCCGACCTCCGGGACTCCAACTGTGCAGTACTTC
CASSPTSGTPTVQYF
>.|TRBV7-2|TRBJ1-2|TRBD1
TGTGCCAGCAGACTCATGACAGGGTATGGCTACACCTTC
CASRLMTGYGYTF
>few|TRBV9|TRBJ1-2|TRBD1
TGTGCCAGCAGCGCGCTTGGGACAGGGGAAGGCTACACCTTC
CASSALGTGEGYTF
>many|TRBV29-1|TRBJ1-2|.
TGCAGTGCTGGGACACCTAACTATGGCTACACCTTC
CSAGTPNYGYTF
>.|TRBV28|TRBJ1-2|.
TGTGCCACCCAGGGGTCCCTTCCCTATGGCTACACCTTC
CATQGSLPYGYTF
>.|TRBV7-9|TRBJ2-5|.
TGTGCCAGCAGCTTAGACGGGACCCCCGGAGGGACCCAGTACTTC
CASSLDGTPGGTQYF
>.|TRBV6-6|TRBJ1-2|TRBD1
TGTGCCAGCAGTTCGGCCTCACAGGGGATTAGCTATGGCTACACCTTC
CASSSASQGISYGYTF
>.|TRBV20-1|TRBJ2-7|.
TGCAGTGCTCAAGACGGATCCTACGAGCAGTACTTC
CSAQDGSYEQYF
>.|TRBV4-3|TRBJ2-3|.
TGCGCCAGCAGCCAAATCTGGGGGGGCACAGATACGCAGTATTTT
CASSQIWGGTDTQYF
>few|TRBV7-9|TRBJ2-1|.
TGTGCCAGCAGCCGCGCGGGGTCCTCCTACAATGAGCAGTTCTTC
CASSRAGSSYNEQFF
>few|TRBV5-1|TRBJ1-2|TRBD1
TGCGCCAGCAGCTCCAACATAGACAGGGGTGACTATGGCTACACCTTC
CASSSNIDRGDYGYTF
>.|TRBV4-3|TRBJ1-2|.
TGCGCCAGCAGCCAAGATAAGGGAAATGGCTACACCTTC
CASSQDKGNGYTF
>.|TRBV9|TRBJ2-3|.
TGTGCCAGCAGCGTAGCCCGCCAGGGTGGCACAGATACGCAGTATTTT
CASSVARQGGTDTQYF
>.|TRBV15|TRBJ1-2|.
TGTGCCACCAGCCCCGAGAGGGGGGCGGACACCCTTAACTATGGCTACACCTTC
CATSPERGADTLNYGYTF
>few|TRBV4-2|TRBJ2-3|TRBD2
TGTGCCAGCAGCCAAGTCTTAGCGGGGGGGCCGACGCAGTATTTT
CASSQVLAGGPTQYF
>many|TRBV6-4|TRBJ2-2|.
TGTGCCAGCAGTGACAGGTCGACCGGGGAGCTGTTTTTT
CASSDRSTGELFF
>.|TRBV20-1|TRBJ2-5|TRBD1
TGCAGTGCTCGAGGCCATTGGGACAGGGGAGGAGAGACCCAGTACTTC
CSARGHWDRGGETQYF
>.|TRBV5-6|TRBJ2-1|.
TGTGCCAGCAGCTTGGAGGCAGGTGGGACCTACAATGAGCAGTTCTTC
CASSLEAGGTYNEQFF
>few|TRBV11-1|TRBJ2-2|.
TGTGCCAGCAGACCCTCCCCCCCAGCCGGGGAGCTGTTTTTT
CASRPSPPAGELFF
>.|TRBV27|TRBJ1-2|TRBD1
TGTGCCAGCAGTGCGCAACCGGGACAGGGCATCTATGGCTACACCTTC
CASSAQPGQGIYGYTF
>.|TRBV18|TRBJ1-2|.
TGTGCCAGCTCACCGGACGGGGGCGGAGGTAGAGGCTACACCTTC
CASSPDGGGGRGYTF
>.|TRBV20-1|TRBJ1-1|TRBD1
TGCAGTGCGATGACAGGGGCAAAAGCTTTCTTT
CSAMTGAKAFF
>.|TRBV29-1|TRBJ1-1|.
TGCAGCGTGCAGACAGTTATGAACACTGAAGCTTTCTTT
CSVQTVMNTEAFF
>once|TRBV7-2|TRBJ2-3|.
TGTGCCAGCAGCTTAGACTCGGCTAGCTTTATTGATACGCAGTATTTT
CASSLDSASFIDTQYF
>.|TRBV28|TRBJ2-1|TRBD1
TGTGCCAGCAGTTCCCTACAGGGGGGTAGGAATGAGCAGTTCTTC
CASSSLQGGRNEQFF
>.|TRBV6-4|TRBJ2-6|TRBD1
TGTGCCAGCAGTGCCCAGACAGGGGCTGGGGCCAACGTCCGGACTTTC
CASSAQTGAGANVRTF
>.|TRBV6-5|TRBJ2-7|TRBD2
TGTGCCAGCAGCCGTACCACTAGCGGGGGCCCCTACGAGCAGTACTTC
CASSRTTSGGPYEQYF
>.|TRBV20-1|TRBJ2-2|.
TGCAGTGCTAGAGATTCGGGTCGGACGTGGACCGGGGAGCTGTTTTTT
CSARDSGRTWTGELFF
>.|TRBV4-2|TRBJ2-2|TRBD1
TGTGCCAGCAGCCGACTGACAGGGGCGAGAACCGGGGAGCTGTTTTTT
CASSRLTGARTGELFF
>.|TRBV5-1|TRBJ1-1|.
TGCGCCAGCAGCTTGTGGGGGAATGAAGCTTTCTTT
CASSLWGNEAFF
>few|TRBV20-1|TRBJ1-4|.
TGCAGTGCTAGGCCCCCGACTAGGGGGTATAATGAAAAACTGTTTTTT
CSARPPTRGYNEKLFF
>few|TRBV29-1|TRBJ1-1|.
TGCAGCTTAAAAATGGTAGGGGTGAACACTGAAGCTTTCTTT
CSLKMVGVNTEAFF
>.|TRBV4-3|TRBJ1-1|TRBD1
TGCGCCAGCAGCCAGACGGAGGGACAGATCAACACTGAAGCTTTCTTT
CASSQTEGQINTEAFF
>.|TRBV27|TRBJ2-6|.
TGTGCCAGCAGTCCCTATGGCGGGGATATCTCTGGGGCCAACGTCCTGACTTTC
CASSPYGGDISGANVLTF
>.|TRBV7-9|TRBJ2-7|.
TGTGCCAGCCAGTTTCAGGGCAGCTCCTACGAGCAGTACTTC
CASQFQGSSYEQYF
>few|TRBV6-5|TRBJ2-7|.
TGTGCCAGCAGGCCCTTCCCGGGCCTTATCTACGAGCAGTACTTC
CASRPFPGLIYEQYF
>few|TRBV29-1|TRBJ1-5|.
TGCAGCGTTGGAAATTCCAGGCAGGGCAATCAGCCCCAGCATTTT
CSVGNSRQGNQPQHF
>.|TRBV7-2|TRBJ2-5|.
TGTGCCAGCAGCCCTCTCCTGGGGGCAACTGCAGGGAACCAGTACTTC
CASSPLLGATAGNQYF
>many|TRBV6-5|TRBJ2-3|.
TGTGCCAGCAGTTCTAGCCTTAGCACAGATACGCAGTATTTT
CASSSSLSTDTQYF